What follows describes a single TCR beta chain. This specimen comes from a study of post-analysis software for immune sequencing data. Unique-molecular-identifier-tagged TCR beta cDNA libraries were used. Each CDR3 protein gets one entry after TCRdb re-called the PCR reads with MiXCR. The table records about 810,000 distinct CDR3 sequences, approximately 53% of them present only once. Source material: blood. The origin of this receptor is a girl aged 5-17 years with multiple sclerosis.

The CDR3: CASSLGSGSGQPQHF. Here the CDR3 DNA reads TGCGCCAGCAGCTTGGGATCAGGGTCCGGTCAGCCCCAGCATTTT. The chain combines TRBV5-1 with TRBJ1-5; possible D gene TRBD1, 5 bases. V gave up 0 bases and J gave up 6 bases, with 13 bases separating them. The germline gives CDR1 SGHRS, CDR2 YFSETQ. CDR3 size: 15 residues.